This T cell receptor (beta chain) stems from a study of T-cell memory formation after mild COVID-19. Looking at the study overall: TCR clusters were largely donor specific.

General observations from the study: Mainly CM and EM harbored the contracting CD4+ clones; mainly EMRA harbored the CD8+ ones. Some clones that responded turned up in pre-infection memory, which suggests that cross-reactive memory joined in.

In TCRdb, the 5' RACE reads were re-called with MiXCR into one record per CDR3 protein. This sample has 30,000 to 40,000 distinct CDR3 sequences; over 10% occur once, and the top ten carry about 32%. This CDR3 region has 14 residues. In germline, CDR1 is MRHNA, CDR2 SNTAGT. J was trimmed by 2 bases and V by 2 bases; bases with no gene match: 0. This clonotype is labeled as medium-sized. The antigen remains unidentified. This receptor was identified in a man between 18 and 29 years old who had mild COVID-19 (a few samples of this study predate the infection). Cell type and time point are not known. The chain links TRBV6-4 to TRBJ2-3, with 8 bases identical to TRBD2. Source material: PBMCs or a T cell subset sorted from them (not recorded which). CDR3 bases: TGTGCCAGCAGTGACGGACTAGCCACAGATACGCAGTATTTT. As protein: CASSDGLATDTQYF.